This TCR beta chain was recorded in a study of cytomegalovirus exposure and HLA in healthy donors. About the study: In an earlier analysis, around 100 million unique TCR beta sequences were found from 150 million to 200 million T cells. Study results and caveats: Looking again later, the authors saw that most CMV-associated TCR beta chains seemed HLA-restricted. As immune exposure information, only CMV serostatus was available.

Worth noting for this clone: Its antigen is not known. This same CDR3 is encoded by further DNA sequences in the sample.

Researchers ran the PCR with 60 Vbeta and 13 Jbeta primers. Assay: immunoSEQ multiplex PCR; the TCRdb copy retains only in-frame clones and omits some. The repertoire consists of approximately 100,000 clones, with roughly 74% occurring once and the leading ten covering around 2.5%. Donors counted as nominally healthy when sampled, yet unrecorded immune exposures were likely. The CDR3 is 15 amino acids. In germline, CDR1 is MNHNS, CDR2 SASEGT. V dropped 2 bases and J dropped 4; count of bases not matched to a gene: 2. The material sequenced was PBMCs. This receptor was taken from a middle-aged man in good health and CMV-seronegative. The chain has TRBV6-1 and TRBJ2-3; 11 bases are shared with TRBD2. The CDR3 nucleotides read TGTGCCAGCAGTGAAACTAGCGGGGGCCCAGATACGCAGTATTTT. As protein: CASSETSGGPDTQYF.